One and the same sample provided the 9 T cell receptor beta chains below, sequenced in a study of blood T cell repertoires in COVID-19. Profiled with immunoSEQ multiplex PCR; TCRdb holds only in-frame clones, not every one. The sample holds some 60,000 clones; less than 95% are singletons and the top ten take approximately 6.2%. Material: peripheral blood. The receptors here all came from a man aged 40-55 years with acute or convalescent COVID-19.

J is TRBJ2-2 and V is TRBV24-1, with a weak D call TRBD1 (6 bases). Germline-derived CDR1 and CDR2 are KGHDR and SFDVKD. With 3 bases removed from V and 4 bases from J, the gap between germline ends came to 14 bases. The CDR3 spans 16 residues. The CDR3 bases are TGTGCCACCAGTGATCCGACAGGTTCGAGCACCGGGGAGCTGTTTTTT. Residues: CATSDPTGSSTGELFF.

In nucleotides, the CDR3 is TGTGCCAGCTCGTCTCCGAATGAGCAGTTCTTC. This translates into CASSSPNEQFF. V gene TRBV18 combines with J gene TRBJ2-1; D is undetermined. The V and J ends lost 6 bases and 7 bases respectively, with 7 bases between them. Germline lookup yields CDR1 KGHSH and CDR2 LQKENI. The CDR3 contains 11 residues.

The rearrangement uses TRBV7-8 and TRBJ1-1; D unresolved. The CDR3 contains 16 residues. Germline V gives CDR1 SGHVS, CDR2 FQNEAQ. V lost 4 bases, J lost 0 bases, and 15 bases lay in between. The CDR3: CASSSRRGRLNTEAFF. CDR3 coding DNA: TGTGCCAGCAGCTCACGAAGAGGCAGACTGAACACTGAAGCTTTCTTT.

The chain joins TRBV18 to TRBJ1-5; 8 bases line up with TRBD1. This CDR3 region has 14 residues. From germline, CDR1 is KGHSH and CDR2 LQKENI. The V and J ends lost 4 bases and 5 bases, in that order; junction bases with no gene match: 4. CDR3 sequence (DNA): TGTGCCAGCTCACTTCAGGGGGCGGATCAGCCCCAGCATTTT. Translating it yields CASSLQGADQPQHF. Supplemented by reference TRBV18 and TRBJ1-5, the full variable domain reads NAGVMQNPRHLVRRRGQEARLRCSPMKGHSHVYWYRQLPEEGLKFMVYLQKENIIDESGMPKERFSAEFPKEGPSILRIQQVVRGDSAAYFCASSLQGADQPQHFGDGTRLSIL.

This chain links TRBV9 with TRBJ2-1; TRBD2 agrees at 11 bases. This CDR3 region has 15 residues. Germline CDR1 is SGDLS and CDR2 is YYNGEE. J lost 4 bases, V lost 2 bases, and 2 bases had no gene match. The CDR3 region is CASSVGTSGYNEQFF. CDR3 DNA: TGTGCCAGCAGCGTCGGGACTAGCGGTTACAATGAGCAGTTCTTC.

V usage is TRBV12-3 or TRBV12-4 and J usage is TRBJ2-5, with TRBD1 identical over 9 bases. Unmatched junction bases numbered 7, after V lost 7 bases and J lost 7 bases. The CDR3 has 13 residues. CDR3 in DNA: TGTGCCAGCAACCCGGACAGGGGAGGGACCCAGTACTTC. Translating it yields CASNPDRGGTQYF.

The chain combines TRBV6-5 with TRBJ1-2, with 8 positions matching TRBD1. Germline V gene lookup returns CDR1 MNHEY and CDR2 SVGAGI. After removal of 6 bases from V and 4 bases from J, the junction contained 7 bases not matched to a gene. The CDR3 totals 14 residues. CDR3: CASSLQGAGYGYTF. CDR3 coding DNA: TGTGCCAGCAGCCTGCAGGGGGCTGGCTATGGCTACACCTTC.

The V gene is TRBV24-1, the J gene TRBJ1-5; D is unclear. V lost 4 bases to trimming and J lost 2 bases, with 14 bases between them. The germline CDR1 and CDR2 sequences are KGHDR and SFDVKD. This CDR3 has 16 residues. The CDR3 reads CATSDPRKGGNQPQHF. In DNA form, the CDR3 reads TGTGCCACCAGTGACCCCCGTAAGGGAGGCAATCAGCCCCAGCATTTT.

J is TRBJ1-1 and V is TRBV7-2; D remains unclear. CDR3 size: 13 residues. Trimming removed 6 bases at V and 2 bases at J, with 10 bases between. The germline CDR1 and CDR2 sequences are SGHTA and FQGNSA. CDR3 loop: CASSSGSNTEAFF. CDR3 bases: TGTGCCAGCAGTTCCGGGTCTAACACTGAAGCTTTCTTT.